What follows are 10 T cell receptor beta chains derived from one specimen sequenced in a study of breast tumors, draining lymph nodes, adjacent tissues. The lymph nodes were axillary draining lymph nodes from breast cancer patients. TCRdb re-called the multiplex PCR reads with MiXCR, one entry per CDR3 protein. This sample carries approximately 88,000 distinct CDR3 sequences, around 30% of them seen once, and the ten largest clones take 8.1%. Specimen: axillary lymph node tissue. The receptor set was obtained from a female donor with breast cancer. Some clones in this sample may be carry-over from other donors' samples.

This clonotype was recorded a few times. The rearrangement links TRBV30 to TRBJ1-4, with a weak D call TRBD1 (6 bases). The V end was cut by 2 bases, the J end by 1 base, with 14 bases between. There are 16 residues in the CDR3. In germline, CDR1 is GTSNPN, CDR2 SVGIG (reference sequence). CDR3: CAWSRIQGRTNEKLFF. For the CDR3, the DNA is TGTGCCTGGAGTAGGATTCAGGGGAGAACTAATGAAAAACTGTTTTTT.

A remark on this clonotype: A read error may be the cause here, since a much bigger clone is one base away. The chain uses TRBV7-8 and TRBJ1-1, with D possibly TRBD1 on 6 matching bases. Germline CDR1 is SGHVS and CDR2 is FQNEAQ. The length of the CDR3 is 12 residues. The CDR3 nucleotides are TGTGCCGGCAGCTCACAGGGCAGAATTGCTTTCTTT. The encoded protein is CAGSSQGRIAFF. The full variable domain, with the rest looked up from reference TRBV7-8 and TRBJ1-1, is GAGVSQSPRYKVAKRGQDVALRCDPISGHVSLFWYQQALGQGPEFLTYFQNEAQLDKSGLPSDRFFAERPEGSVSTLKIQRTQQEDSAVYLCAGSSQGRIAFFGQGTRLTVV.

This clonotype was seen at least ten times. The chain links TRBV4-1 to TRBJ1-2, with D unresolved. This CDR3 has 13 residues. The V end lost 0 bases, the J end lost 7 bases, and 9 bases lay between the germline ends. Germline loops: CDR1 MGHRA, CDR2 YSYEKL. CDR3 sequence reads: CASSQDGGSGYTF. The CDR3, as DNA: TGCGCCAGCAGCCAAGATGGCGGATCTGGCTACACCTTC.

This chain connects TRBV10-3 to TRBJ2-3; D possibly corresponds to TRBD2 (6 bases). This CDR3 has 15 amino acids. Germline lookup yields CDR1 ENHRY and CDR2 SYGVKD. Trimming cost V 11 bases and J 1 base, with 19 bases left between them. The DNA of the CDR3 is TGTGCCGCGGGTAGCGGTTGGGGAGGCACAGATACGCAGTATTTT. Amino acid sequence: CAAGSGWGGTDTQYF.

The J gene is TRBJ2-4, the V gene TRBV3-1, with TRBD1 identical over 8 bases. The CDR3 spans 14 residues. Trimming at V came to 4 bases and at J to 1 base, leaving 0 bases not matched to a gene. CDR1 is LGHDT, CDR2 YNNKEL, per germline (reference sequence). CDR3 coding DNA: TGTGCCAGCAGCCGACAGGGGGCCAAAAACATTCAGTACTTC. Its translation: CASSRQGAKNIQYF.

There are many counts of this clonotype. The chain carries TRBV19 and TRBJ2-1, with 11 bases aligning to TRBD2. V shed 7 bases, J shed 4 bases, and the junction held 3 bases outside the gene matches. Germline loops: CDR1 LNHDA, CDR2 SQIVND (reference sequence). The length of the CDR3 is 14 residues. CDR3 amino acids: CASKRTSGYNEQFF. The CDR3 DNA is TGTGCCAGTAAAAGGACTAGCGGGTACAATGAGCAGTTCTTC.

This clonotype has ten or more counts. The CDR3 DNA is TGCAGCGTTGACGGAGGGATGGTCCGAGAGACCCAGTACTTC. Translation: CSVDGGMVRETQYF. The chain uses TRBV29-1 and TRBJ2-5; a weak D match, TRBD2 (6 bases). Germline CDR1 SQVTM, CDR2 ANQGSEA. This CDR3 is 14 amino acids long. V was trimmed by 3 bases and J by 4 bases, leaving 15 bases between them. Full variable domain (rest looked up from reference TRBV29-1 and TRBJ2-5): SAVISQKPSRDICQRGTSLTIQCQVDSQVTMMFWYRQQPGQSLTLIATANQGSEATYESGFVIDKFPISRPNLTFSTLTVSNMSPEDSSIYLCSVDGGMVRETQYFGPGTRLLVL.

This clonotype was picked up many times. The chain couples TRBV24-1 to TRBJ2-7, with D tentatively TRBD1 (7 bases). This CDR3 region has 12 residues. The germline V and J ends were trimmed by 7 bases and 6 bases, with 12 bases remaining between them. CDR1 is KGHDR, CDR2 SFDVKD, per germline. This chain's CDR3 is CATRTGRCEQYF. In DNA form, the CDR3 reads TGTGCCACCAGGACAGGGAGGTGCGAGCAGTACTTC.

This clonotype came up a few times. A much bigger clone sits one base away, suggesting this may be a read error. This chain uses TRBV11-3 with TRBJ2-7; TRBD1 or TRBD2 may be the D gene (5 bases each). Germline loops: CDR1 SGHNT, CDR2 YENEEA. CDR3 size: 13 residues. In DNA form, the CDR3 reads TGTGCCAGCAGCGAGGGGAGCTCCTCCGAGCAGTACTTC. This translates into CASSEGSSSEQYF.

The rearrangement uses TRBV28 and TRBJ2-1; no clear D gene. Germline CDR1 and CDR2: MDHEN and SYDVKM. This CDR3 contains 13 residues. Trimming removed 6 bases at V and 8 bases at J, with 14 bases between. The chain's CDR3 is CASSRVVSYEQFF. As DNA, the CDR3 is TGTGCCAGCAGCCGAGTGGTGAGTTATGAGCAGTTCTTC.